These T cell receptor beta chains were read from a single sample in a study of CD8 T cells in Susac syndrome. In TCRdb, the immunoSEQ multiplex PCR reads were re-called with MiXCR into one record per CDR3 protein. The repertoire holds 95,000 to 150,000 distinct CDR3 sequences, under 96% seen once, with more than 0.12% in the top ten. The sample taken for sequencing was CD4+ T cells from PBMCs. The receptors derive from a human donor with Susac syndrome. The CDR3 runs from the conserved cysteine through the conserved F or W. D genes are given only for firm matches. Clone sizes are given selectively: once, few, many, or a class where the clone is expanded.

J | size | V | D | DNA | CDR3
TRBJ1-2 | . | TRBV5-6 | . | TGTGCCAGCAGCTTGGCAGCCCTTGACTATGGCTACACCTTC | CASSLAALDYGYTF
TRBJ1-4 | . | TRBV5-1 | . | TGCGCCAGCCGCTCCGATGAAAAACTGTTTTTT | CASRSDEKLFF
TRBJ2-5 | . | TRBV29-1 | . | TGCAGCGTAGGAGGGGATCGGGAGACCCAGTACTTC | CSVGGDRETQYF
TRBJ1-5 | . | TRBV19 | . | TGTGCCACCCAGCTCCCTGGACAGCCCCAGCATTTT | CATQLPGQPQHF
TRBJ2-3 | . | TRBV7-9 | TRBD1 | TGTGCCAGCAGCTCTCGACAGGGAAGCCCAGATACGCAGTATTTT | CASSSRQGSPDTQYF
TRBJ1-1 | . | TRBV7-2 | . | TGTGCCAGCAGCTCACAGGGTCCCACTGAAGCTTTCTTT | CASSSQGPTEAFF
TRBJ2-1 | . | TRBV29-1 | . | TGCAGCGTTGATGATGCGTACAATGAGCAGTTCTTC | CSVDDAYNEQFF
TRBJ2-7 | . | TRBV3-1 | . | TGTGCCAGCAGCCAGTCGGGGGCCTCCTACGAGCAGTACTTC | CASSQSGASYEQYF
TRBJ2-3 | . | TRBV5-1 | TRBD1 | TGCGCCAGCAGCTTGGCAACAGGGGAAATCACAGATACGCAGTATTTT | CASSLATGEITDTQYF
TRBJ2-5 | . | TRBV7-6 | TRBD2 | TGTGCCAGCAGCTTAGTTACTAGCGGGAACGGGGAGACCCAGTACTTC | CASSLVTSGNGETQYF
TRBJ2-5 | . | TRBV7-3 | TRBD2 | TGTGCCAGCAGCTTAGGTAGCGGGAGCGGGGAGACCCAGTACTTC | CASSLGSGSGETQYF
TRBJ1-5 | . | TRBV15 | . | TGTGCCACCAGCAGAGGAGGACAGAAAAATCAGCCCCAGCATTTT | CATSRGGQKNQPQHF
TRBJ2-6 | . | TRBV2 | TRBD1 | TGTGCCAGCAGTCGGACAGGCGAAGGGGCCAACGTCCTGACTTTC | CASSRTGEGANVLTF
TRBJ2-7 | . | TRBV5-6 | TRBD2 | TGTGCCAGCAGCGGACTAGCGGGAGACTACGAGCAGTACTTC | CASSGLAGDYEQYF
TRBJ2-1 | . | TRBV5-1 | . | TGCGCCAGCAGCTTGGGTGGGTGGTCCTACAATGAGCAGTTCTTC | CASSLGGWSYNEQFF
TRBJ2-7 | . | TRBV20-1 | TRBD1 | TGCAGTGCCGACAGGGCAATACCCTACGAGCAGTACTTC | CSADRAIPYEQYF
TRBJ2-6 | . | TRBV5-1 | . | TGCGCCAGCAGCTTCGCCGGGGACAATGGGGCCAACGTCCTGACTTTC | CASSFAGDNGANVLTF
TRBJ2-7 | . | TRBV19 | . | TGTGCCAGTAGTCTCACGAGGGGCAACGAGCAGTACTTC | CASSLTRGNEQYF
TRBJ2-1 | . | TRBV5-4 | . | TGTGCCAGCAGCTTGGAACCCCGGGGCTACAATGAGCAGTTCTTC | CASSLEPRGYNEQFF
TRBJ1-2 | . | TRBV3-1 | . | TGTGCCAGCAGCCAAGCGAACGGGAACGGCTACACCTTC | CASSQANGNGYTF
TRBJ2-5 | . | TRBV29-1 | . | TGCAGCGTTGGGGGAGTAGCTCGTGTGGAGACCCAGTACTTC | CSVGGVARVETQYF
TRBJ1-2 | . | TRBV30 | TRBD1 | TGTGCCTGGATGCCGGGTACAGGGGGTATGAACTATGGCTACACCTTC | CAWMPGTGGMNYGYTF
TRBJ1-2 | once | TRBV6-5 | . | TGTGCCAGCAGTTCCCGGTATGGCTACACCTTC | CASSSRYGYTF
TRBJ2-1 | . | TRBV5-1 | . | TGCGCCAGCCGCGAAGGACCCCGGGTTAGGAGCTCCTACAATGAGCAGTTCTTC | CASREGPRVRSSYNEQFF
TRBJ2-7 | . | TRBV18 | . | TGTGCCAGCTCACCGTCGACAGCAGACATATCCTACGAGCAGTACTTC | CASSPSTADISYEQYF
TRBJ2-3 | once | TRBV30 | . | TGTGCCTGGAGTGAGAACACAGATACGCAGTATTTT | CAWSENTDTQYF
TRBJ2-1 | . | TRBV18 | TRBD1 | TGTGCCAGCTCACTCACCGGGACAGGGGGCTATGAGCAGTTCTTC | CASSLTGTGGYEQFF
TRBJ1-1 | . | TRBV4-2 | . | TGTGCCAGCAGCCAAGAAATCGGGCAGGGCGTAACTTTCTTT | CASSQEIGQGVTFF
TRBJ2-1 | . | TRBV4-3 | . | TGCGCCAGCAGCCAAGTATTCTCTTTGGGGTACAATGAGCAGTTCTTC | CASSQVFSLGYNEQFF
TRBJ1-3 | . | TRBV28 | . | TGTGCCAGCAGTGGCTTCGGTTCTGGAAACACCATATATTTT | CASSGFGSGNTIYF
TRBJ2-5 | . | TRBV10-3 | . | TGTGCCATCAGTGATGGGGAGGAGACCCAGTACTTC | CAISDGEETQYF
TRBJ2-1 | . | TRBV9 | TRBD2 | TGTGCCAGCAGCGTAGCACTAGCGGGAAGTTTCGTAGGTGAGCAGTTCTTC | CASSVALAGSFVGEQFF
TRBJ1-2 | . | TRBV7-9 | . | TGTGCCAGCAGCTTGGGGGAACAGATCTATGGCTACACCTTC | CASSLGEQIYGYTF
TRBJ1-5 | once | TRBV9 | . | TGTGCCAGCAGCGTATCCGCAGGCGATCAGCCCCAGCATTTT | CASSVSAGDQPQHF
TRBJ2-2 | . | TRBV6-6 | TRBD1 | TGTGCCAGCAGCCGACCGGACAGGGAGGACGGGGAGCTGTTTTTT | CASSRPDREDGELFF
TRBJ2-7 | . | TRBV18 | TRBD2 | TGTGCCAGCTCACCACAGGCTAGCGGGAGGGCTGCTTACGAGCAGTACTTC | CASSPQASGRAAYEQYF
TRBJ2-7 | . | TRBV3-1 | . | TGTGCCAGCAGCCAAGGGTCGCTAATAGCGGACTTC | CASSQGSLIADF
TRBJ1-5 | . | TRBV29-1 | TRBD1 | TGCAGCGCCCAGACAGGGGAACAGCCCCAGCATTTT | CSAQTGEQPQHF
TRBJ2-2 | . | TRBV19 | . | TGTGCCAGTAGTGTCGCAGGGGATAACACCGGGGAGCTGTTTTTT | CASSVAGDNTGELFF
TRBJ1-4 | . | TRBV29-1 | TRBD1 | TGCAGCGTGGGGACAGATTCGCCTGAAAAACTGTTTTTT | CSVGTDSPEKLFF
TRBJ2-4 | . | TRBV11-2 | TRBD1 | TGTGCCAGCAGCCCTCTGGGACAGACAAACATTCAGTACTTC | CASSPLGQTNIQYF
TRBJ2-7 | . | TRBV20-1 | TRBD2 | TGCAGTGCCCAGGGTGATACTAGCGGAGACTCCTACGAGCAGTACTTC | CSAQGDTSGDSYEQYF
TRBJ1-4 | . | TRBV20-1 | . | TGCAGTGCTCGGGCAGGGCCGACGGAAAAACTGTTTTTT | CSARAGPTEKLFF
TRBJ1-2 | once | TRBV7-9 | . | TGTGCCAGCAGCTTAGCCGGGGATAACTATGGCTACACCTTC | CASSLAGDNYGYTF
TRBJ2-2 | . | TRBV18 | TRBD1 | TGTGCCAGCTCACCACAGGGACAGGGATACGGGGAGCTGTTTTTT | CASSPQGQGYGELFF
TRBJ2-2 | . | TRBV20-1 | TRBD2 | TGCAGTGCTAAACTAGCGTCCGGGGAGCTGTTTTTT | CSAKLASGELFF
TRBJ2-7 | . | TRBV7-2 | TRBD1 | TGTGCCAGCAGCACACGACAGGGTCCCGGCGAGCAGTACTTC | CASSTRQGPGEQYF
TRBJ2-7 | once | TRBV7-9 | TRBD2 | TGTGCCAGCAGCTTCCCATTGACCCTAGCGGCCCGCCGGAGGGAAGAGCAGTACTTC | CASSFPLTLAARRREEQYF
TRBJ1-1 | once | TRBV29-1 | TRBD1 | TGCAGCGCCATCCAAGGGACAGGGCGGACTGAAGCTTTCTTT | CSAIQGTGRTEAFF
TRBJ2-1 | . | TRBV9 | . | TGTGCCAGCAGCGTAGGGGACCACTACAATGAGCAGTTCTTC | CASSVGDHYNEQFF
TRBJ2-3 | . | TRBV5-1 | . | TGCGCCAGCAGATCCGAGGGGGATACGCAGTATTTT | CASRSEGDTQYF
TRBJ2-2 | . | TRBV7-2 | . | TGTGCCAGCAGCTCCACAGGGTCCCACGGGGAGCTGTTTTTT | CASSSTGSHGELFF
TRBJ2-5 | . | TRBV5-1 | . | TGCGCCAGCAGCTCCGGACCCCACGGGGGAGAGACCCAGTACTTC | CASSSGPHGGETQYF
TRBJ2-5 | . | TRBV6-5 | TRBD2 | TGTGCCAGCAGTCCATTAGCGGGAGGTTCGGAGACCCAGTACTTC | CASSPLAGGSETQYF
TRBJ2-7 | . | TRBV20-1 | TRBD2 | TGCAGTGCAGAGGGAACTAGCGGAGTCTCCTACGAGCAGTACTTC | CSAEGTSGVSYEQYF